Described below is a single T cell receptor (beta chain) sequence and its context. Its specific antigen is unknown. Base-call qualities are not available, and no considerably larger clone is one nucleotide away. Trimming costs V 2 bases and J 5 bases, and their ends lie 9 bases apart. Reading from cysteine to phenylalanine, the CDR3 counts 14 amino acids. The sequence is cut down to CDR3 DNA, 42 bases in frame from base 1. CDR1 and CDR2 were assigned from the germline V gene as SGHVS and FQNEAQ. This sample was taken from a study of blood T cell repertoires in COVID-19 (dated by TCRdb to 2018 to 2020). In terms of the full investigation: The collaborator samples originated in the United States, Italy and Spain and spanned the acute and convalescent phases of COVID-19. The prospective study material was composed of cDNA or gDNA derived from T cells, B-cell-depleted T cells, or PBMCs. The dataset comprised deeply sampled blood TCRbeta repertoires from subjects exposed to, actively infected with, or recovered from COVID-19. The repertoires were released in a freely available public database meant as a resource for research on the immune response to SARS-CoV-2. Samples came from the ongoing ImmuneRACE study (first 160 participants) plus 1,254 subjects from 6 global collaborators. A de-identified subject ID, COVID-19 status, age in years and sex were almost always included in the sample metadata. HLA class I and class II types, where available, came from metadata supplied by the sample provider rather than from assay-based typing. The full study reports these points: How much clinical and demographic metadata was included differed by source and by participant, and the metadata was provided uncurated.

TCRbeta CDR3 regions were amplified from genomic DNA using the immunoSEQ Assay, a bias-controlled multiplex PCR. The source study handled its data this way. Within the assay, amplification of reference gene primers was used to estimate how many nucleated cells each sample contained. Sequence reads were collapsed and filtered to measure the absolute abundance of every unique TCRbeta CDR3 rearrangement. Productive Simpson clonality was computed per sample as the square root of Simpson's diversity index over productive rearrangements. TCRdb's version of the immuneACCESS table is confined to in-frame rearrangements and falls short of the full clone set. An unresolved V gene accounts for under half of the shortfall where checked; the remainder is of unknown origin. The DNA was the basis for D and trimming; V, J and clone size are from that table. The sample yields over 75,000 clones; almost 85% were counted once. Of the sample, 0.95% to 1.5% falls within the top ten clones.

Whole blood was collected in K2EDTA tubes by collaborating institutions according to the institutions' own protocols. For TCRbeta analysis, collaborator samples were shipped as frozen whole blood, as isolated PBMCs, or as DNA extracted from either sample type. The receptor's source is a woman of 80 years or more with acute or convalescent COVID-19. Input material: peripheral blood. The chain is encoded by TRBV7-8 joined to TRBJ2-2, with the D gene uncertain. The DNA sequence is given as TGTGCCAGCAGCTTATTCATCGGGACCGGGGAGCTGTTTTTT. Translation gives CASSLFIGTGELFF.